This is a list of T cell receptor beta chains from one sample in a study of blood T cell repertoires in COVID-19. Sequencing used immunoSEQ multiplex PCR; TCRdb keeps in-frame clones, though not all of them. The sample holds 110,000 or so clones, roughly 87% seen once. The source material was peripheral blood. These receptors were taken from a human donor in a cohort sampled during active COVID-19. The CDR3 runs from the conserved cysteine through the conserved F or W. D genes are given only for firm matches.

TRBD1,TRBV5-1,CASSPSPAPGQTEKLFF
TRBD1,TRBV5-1,CATKGGQGPQETQYF
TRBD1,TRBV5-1,CASSHNLQGSATNYGYTF
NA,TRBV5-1,CASSYKGEETQYF
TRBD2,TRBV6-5,CASKVGGERNTQYF
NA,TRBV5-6,CASSYAGVDREETQYF
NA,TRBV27,CASSLTGSYEQYF
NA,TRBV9,CASSVNPGGQETQYF
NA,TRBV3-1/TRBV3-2,CASSQVSSYEQYF
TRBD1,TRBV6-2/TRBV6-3,CASSSPGQGGTYEQYF
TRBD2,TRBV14,CASSLFDSGLAGRSAADTQYF
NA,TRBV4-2,CASSQDSGQPNQPQHF
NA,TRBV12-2,CASRLVKRGQGFNQPQHF
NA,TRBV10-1,CASSVQLGWETQYF
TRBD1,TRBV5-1,CASTPTGGWGETQYF
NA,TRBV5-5,CASSPGRPGEKAFF
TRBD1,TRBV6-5,CASRPGTGAPYEQYF
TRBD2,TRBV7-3,CASSFRSGVSTDTQYF
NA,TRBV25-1,CASKQVGPYNEQFF
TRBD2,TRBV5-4,CASSSDPLAGGDTQYF
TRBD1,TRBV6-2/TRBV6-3,CASSPGTGVRSPLHF
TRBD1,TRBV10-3,CAITPGQGYHEQYF
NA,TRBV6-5,CASSYKSSGANVLTF
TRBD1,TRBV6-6,CASSYRGPSYEQYF
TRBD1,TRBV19,CASRQGRTNEKLFF
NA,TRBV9,CASSPSGNKNIQYF
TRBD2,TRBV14,CASSRLAGGPYEQYF
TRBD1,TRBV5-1,CASSLRQGVDTQYF
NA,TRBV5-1,CASSLVSQGTYEQYF
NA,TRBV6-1,CASSESGQNYGYTF
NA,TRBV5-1,CASSLAPTGTYGYTF
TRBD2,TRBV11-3,CASSLGLAGRSSYNEQFF